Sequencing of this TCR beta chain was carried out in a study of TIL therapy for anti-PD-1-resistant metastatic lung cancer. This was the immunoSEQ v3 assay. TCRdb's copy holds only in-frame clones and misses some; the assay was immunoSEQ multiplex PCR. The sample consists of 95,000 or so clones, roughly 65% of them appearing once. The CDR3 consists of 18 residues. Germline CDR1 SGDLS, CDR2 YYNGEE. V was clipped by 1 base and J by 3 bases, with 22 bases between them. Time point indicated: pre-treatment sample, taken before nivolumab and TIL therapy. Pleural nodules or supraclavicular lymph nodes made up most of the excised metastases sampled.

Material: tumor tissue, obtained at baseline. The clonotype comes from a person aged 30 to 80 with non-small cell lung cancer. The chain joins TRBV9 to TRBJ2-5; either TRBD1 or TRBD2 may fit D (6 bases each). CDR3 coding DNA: TGTGCCAGCAGCGTATATGGAGGGGGGCGGGACATGAAAGAGACCCAGTACTTC. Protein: CASSVYGGGRDMKETQYF.